Sequencing of this TCR beta chain was carried out in a study of blood T cell repertoires in COVID-19 (TCRdb year 2020). Looking at the study overall: Collaborator samples came from the United States, Italy and Spain and covered acute and convalescent phases of COVID-19. The material from the prospective study consisted of cDNA or gDNA derived from T cells, B-cell-depleted T cells, or PBMCs. Deeply sampled blood TCRbeta repertoires from subjects exposed to, actively infected with, or recovered from COVID-19 were included in the dataset. The repertoires were made available in a free public database intended to serve as a resource for research on the immune response to SARS-CoV-2. Samples were obtained from the ongoing ImmuneRACE study (first 160 participants) and from approximately 1,200 subjects provided by 6 global collaborators. Sample metadata almost always included a de-identified subject ID, COVID-19 status, age in years and sex. Where available, HLA class I and class II types were taken from metadata supplied by the sample provider and were not determined by assay-based typing. Overall study results and their limits: The quantity of clinical and demographic metadata differed by source and by participant and was supplied without curation.

One collaborating source in Seattle enrolled patients while the patients were actively infected and followed the patients over time throughout the course of disease. Each collaborating institution followed its own protocols to collect whole blood in K2EDTA tubes. For TCRbeta analysis, collaborator samples were shipped as frozen whole blood, as isolated PBMCs, or as DNA extracted from either sample type. The CDR3 contains 14 residues, cysteine and phenylalanine counted. The retained sequence is limited to the CDR3, 42 bases, with the frame set at the first base. The junction carries 17 bases between V and J, which are trimmed by 6 bases and 5 bases respectively. Reading the germline V gene gives CDR1 MNHEY and CDR2 SVGEGT. As to this clone: What this receptor recognizes is not known. One base away there is no much larger clone; base qualities are not given.

TCRbeta CDR3 regions were amplified from genomic DNA using the immunoSEQ Assay, a bias-controlled multiplex PCR. The paper's data handling went like this. Nucleated cell counts per sample were estimated from amplification of reference gene primers within the assay. To quantify the absolute abundance of each unique TCRbeta CDR3 rearrangement, sequence reads were collapsed and filtered. For each sample, productive Simpson clonality was calculated as the square root of Simpson's diversity index across productive rearrangements. Not all clones reach the TCRdb copy of this immuneACCESS table, which keeps in-frame sequences only. Checked studies attribute under half of the gap to unresolved V genes and leave the rest unexplained. V and J calls plus clone size are reproduced from that table; the DNA served to infer D and trimming. The sample includes some 300,000 clones, with about nine tenths observed a single time. The ten largest clones add up to approximately 2% of the sample.

Recombination connected TRBV6-2 or TRBV6-3 to TRBJ2-7, with no D gene named confidently. The sequenced sample was peripheral blood. The sequence was collected from a woman aged 25 to 39 with COVID-19, enrolled during active disease. DNA sequence: TGTGCCAGCAGCGATTATCAGGCCCCCGACGAGCAGTACTTC. It encodes CASSDYQAPDEQYF.